Below are 10 T cell receptor beta chains sequenced from a single sample in a study of cytomegalovirus exposure and HLA in healthy donors (TCRdb year 2017). The library was prepared using the immunoSEQ multiplex PCR assay. This immuneACCESS table, as held by TCRdb, lists in-frame sequences with V and J called but not all clones. Of the missing ones, under half trace to an unresolved V gene in checked studies; the others have no known cause. The sample table lists about 220,000 clones, around 90% of them with a count of one. 2.9% of the sample is taken by the ten largest. The source material was PBMCs. Every receptor here comes from a young woman in good health and CMV-seronegative.

This clone is a singleton in its sample. The J gene is TRBJ2-2, the V gene TRBV27, with a weak D call TRBD1 (6 bases). The CDR3 is 16 residues long. The V and J ends lost 9 bases and 3 bases respectively, with 20 bases between them. The germline CDR1 and CDR2 sequences are MNHEY and SMNVEV (reference sequence). CDR3 bases: TGTGCCAGTCACAGGGTGGGCCTTTTGGACACCGGGGAGCTGTTTTTT. Its protein is CASHRVGLLDTGELFF.

The CDR3 DNA sequence: TGTGCCAGCAGTCCAGGGGGGACTGAAGCTTTCTTT. The encoded protein is CASSPGGTEAFF. The chain combines TRBV6-5 with TRBJ1-1, with 7 bases that match TRBD1. J lost 5 bases, V lost 5 bases, and 2 bases had no gene match. CDR3 length: 12 amino acids. The V gene's germline CDR1 is MNHEY and CDR2 SVGAGI.

This clone was observed once. The chain uses TRBV5-4 and TRBJ2-2; 7 bases agree with TRBD2. V lost 4 bases to trimming and J lost 7 bases; unmatched junction nucleotides: 22. Germline lookup yields CDR1 SGHNT and CDR2 YYREEE (reference sequence). This CDR3 has 19 residues. The CDR3 DNA sequence: TGTGCCAGCAGCGGAAGAACCGGGACTACCCCCGACGGGGGCGGGGAGCTGTTTTTT. Translation: CASSGRTGTTPDGGGELFF.

The chain carries TRBV5-1 and TRBJ2-6; 8 bases map to TRBD1. CDR3 length: 18 residues. Germline V gives CDR1 SGHRS, CDR2 YFSETQ. V shed 0 bases and J 0 bases; nucleotides not matched to a gene: 5. In DNA, the CDR3 is TGCGCCAGCAGCTTGGGGGCAGGGGGCCGCTCTGGGGCCAACGTCCTGACTTTC. It yields the protein CASSLGAGGRSGANVLTF.

The chain is built from TRBV29-1 and TRBJ1-2; TRBD1 is a possible D gene (5 bases). V was shortened by 7 bases and J by 5 bases, with 17 bases between the two germline ends. CDR3 size: 13 residues. The germline CDR1 and CDR2 sequences are SQVTM and ANQGSEA. The CDR3 loop is CSAAGGGKYGYTF. CDR3 sequence (DNA): TGCAGCGCCGCCGGGGGAGGAAAATATGGCTACACCTTC.

This chain links TRBV5-1 with TRBJ2-3, with a weak D call TRBD2 (5 bases). The CDR3 is 13 amino acids. Germline CDR1 and CDR2: SGHRS and YFSETQ. The germline V and J ends were trimmed by 7 bases and 2 bases, with 11 bases remaining between them. CDR3 sequence (DNA): TGCGCCAGCCAGACTACCCCCACAGATACGCAGTATTTT. Amino acids: CASQTTPTDTQYF.

This chain connects TRBV6-1 to TRBJ2-7, with D unclear. Per the germline V gene, CDR1 is MNHNS and CDR2 is SASEGT. CDR3 length: 12 residues. V lost 11 bases, J lost 1 base, and 12 bases lay in between. The CDR3 DNA reads TGTGCCTCGAGCCCATGGTCCTACGAGCAGTACTTC. Protein: CASSPWSYEQYF.

This chain links TRBV2 with TRBJ1-2; 7 bases fit TRBD1. Germline values: CDR1 SNHLY, CDR2 FYNNEI. The CDR3 totals 15 residues. Unmatched junction bases numbered 7, after V lost 6 bases and J lost 0 bases. The CDR3 region has the DNA TGTGCCAGCAGAAAAGCAGGGGGGACTAACTATGGCTACACCTTC. It is translated as CASRKAGGTNYGYTF.

The rearrangement joins TRBV25-1 to TRBJ2-5, with D possibly being TRBD1 (6 bases). Trimming shortened V by 1 base and J by 2 bases, and 8 bases separated the two germline ends. The V gene's germline CDR1 is MGHDK and CDR2 SYGVNS. The CDR3 length is 14 residues. CDR3 loop: CASSEFQGQETQYF. The CDR3 nucleotides are TGTGCCAGCAGTGAATTCCAGGGGCAAGAGACCCAGTACTTC.

This chain uses TRBV6-1 with TRBJ2-3; TRBD2 is a possible D gene (6 bases). The V gene lost 1 base and the J gene lost 2 bases, with 16 bases spanning the gap. The CDR3 sequence is 17 residues long. The germline CDR1 and CDR2 sequences are MNHNS and SASEGT. CDR3 nucleotides: TGTGCCAGCAGTGAAGGAAAAACTAGCAGATTCACAGATACGCAGTATTTT. Translation: CASSEGKTSRFTDTQYF.